The 14 T cell receptor beta chains in this list originate from one sample, sequenced in a study of cytomegalovirus exposure and HLA in healthy donors (TCRdb year 2017). Library prep was done by the immunoSEQ multiplex PCR assay. A mixture of 60 forward primers for TCR Vbeta segments and 13 reverse primers for TCR Jbeta segments was used in the multiplex PCR. Here the immuneACCESS table is served through TCRdb, limited to in-frame sequences with V and J called. Missing clones are a known gap in these copies; in checked studies unresolved V genes cover under half, and the rest lacks a known reason. The sample data list about 200,000 clones, and 82% of these were observed just once. The ten largest clonotypes hold 6.5% of the sample. The sample comprised PBMCs. The receptor set was obtained from a woman in her fifties or sixties in good health and CMV-seropositive.

The chain recombines TRBV29-1 with TRBJ2-2, with 9 bases fitting TRBD1. V lost 6 bases to trimming and J lost 5 bases; unmatched junction nucleotides: 7. Germline assignment: CDR1 SQVTM and CDR2 ANQGSEA. This CDR3 has 14 amino acids. This chain's CDR3 is CSVTGGLGTGELFF. The CDR3 DNA follows: TGCAGCGTGACAGGGGGTCTGGGGACCGGGGAGCTGTTTTTT.

The table lists this clone with a count of one. V gene TRBV29-1 combines with J gene TRBJ1-1, with D unclear. Germline V lookup: CDR1 SQVTM, CDR2 ANQGSEA. V lost 5 bases to trimming and J lost 0 bases, with 10 bases between them. The CDR3 covers 13 residues. The CDR3 DNA is TGCAGCGTTACACCTTCCTTGAACACTGAAGCTTTCTTT. Translation gives CSVTPSLNTEAFF.

V and J are TRBV15 and TRBJ2-5; possibly TRBD2 for D (7 bases). Germline V CDR1 and CDR2: LNHNV, YYDKDF (reference sequence). The CDR3 is 16 amino acids. The germline V and J ends were trimmed by 0 bases and 7 bases, with 18 bases remaining between them. CDR3: CATSRDTAGVGGTQYF. The CDR3 DNA is TGTGCCACCAGCAGAGATACTGCGGGGGTAGGGGGGACCCAGTACTTC.

The V call is TRBV6-1, the J call TRBJ1-1, with D maybe TRBD1 (6 bases). V was cut by 5 bases and J by 4 bases, with 11 bases left in between. Per germline, CDR1 MNHNS and CDR2 SASEGT. The CDR3 is made up of 13 amino acids. The CDR3 spells CASSRGGGTEAFF. The CDR3 coding sequence is TGTGCCAGCAGTAGGGGGGGAGGCACTGAAGCTTTCTTT.

The V call is TRBV11-3, the J call TRBJ2-3; D is perhaps TRBD1 (5 bases). The CDR3 is 15 residues long. Germline CDR1 SGHNT, CDR2 YENEEA. V dropped 6 bases and J dropped 4 bases, with 17 bases sitting between them. CDR3 loop: CASSSRVSSPDTQYF. The CDR3 DNA follows: TGTGCCAGCAGTTCCAGGGTCAGTAGCCCAGATACGCAGTATTTT.

The chain couples TRBV5-5 to TRBJ2-6; D gene unclear. Germline V gene data show CDR1 as SGHKS and CDR2 as YYEKEE (reference sequence). The CDR3 spans 16 residues. The V gene lost 3 bases and the J gene lost 0 bases, with 10 bases spanning the gap. The CDR3 coding sequence is TGTGCCAGCAGCTCACAGATGAACTCTGGGGCCAACGTCCTGACTTTC. Protein sequence: CASSSQMNSGANVLTF. Full variable domain (missing parts from reference TRBV5-5 and TRBJ2-6): DAGVTQSPTHLIKTRGQQVTLRCSPISGHKSVSWYQQVLGQGPQFIFQYYEKEERGRGNFPDRFSARQFPNYSSELNVNALLLGDSALYLCASSSQMNSGANVLTFGAGSRLTVL.

V gene TRBV27 combines with J gene TRBJ2-3; 7 nucleotides align to TRBD2. V lost 6 bases, J lost 0 bases, and 3 bases stayed unmatched. The CDR3 length is 14 residues. CDR1 is MNHEY and CDR2 is SMNVEV in the germline V gene (reference sequence). The CDR3 sequence: CASRLAPSTDTQYF. In DNA, the CDR3 is TGTGCCAGCAGACTAGCGCCGAGCACAGATACGCAGTATTTT.

The chain links TRBV9 to TRBJ2-3, with 8 bases that match TRBD2. The germline V gene encodes CDR1 SGDLS and CDR2 YYNGEE. V lost 3 bases to trimming and J lost 4 bases; unmatched junction nucleotides: 1. There are 13 residues in the CDR3. This CDR3 reads CASSGGLADTQYF. In nucleotides, the CDR3 is TGTGCCAGCAGCGGGGGACTAGCAGATACGCAGTATTTT.

V usage is TRBV30 and J usage is TRBJ1-5, with D perhaps TRBD1 (5 bases). V was cut by 4 bases and J by 0 bases, with 10 bases left in between. The CDR3 is 14 residues long. Per germline, CDR1 GTSNPN and CDR2 SVGIG (reference sequence). CDR3 sequence: CAWTEGHSNQPQHF. In DNA form, the CDR3 reads TGTGCCTGGACGGAGGGGCATAGCAATCAGCCCCAGCATTTT.

The chain joins TRBV2 to TRBJ1-2; the D gene is possibly TRBD1 (5 bases). The germline CDR1 and CDR2 sequences are SNHLY and FYNNEI. The CDR3 is made up of 15 amino acids. The V and J ends lost 6 bases and 4 bases respectively, with 18 bases between them. Written as DNA, the CDR3 is TGTGCCAGCAGAGGGGACTCCACAGTCGGCTATGGCTACACCTTC. Translating gives CASRGDSTVGYGYTF.

Points on this clone: The same CDR3 arises from other DNA sequences in this sample as well. The chain links TRBV5-1 to TRBJ1-3, with TRBD1 as a possible D gene (5 bases). V shed 3 bases and J shed 1 base, with 5 bases lying between them. The germline CDR1 and CDR2 sequences are SGHRS and YFSETQ. The CDR3 extends over 13 amino acids. The CDR3 sequence: CASSSGSGNTIYF. Here the CDR3 DNA reads TGCGCCAGCAGCTCAGGGTCTGGAAACACCATATATTTT.

Only a few counts were recorded for this clone. The rearrangement links TRBV27 to TRBJ1-6; no clear D gene. This CDR3 region has 14 residues. V lost 5 bases and J 8 bases, leaving 13 bases between the germline ends. Germline values: CDR1 MNHEY, CDR2 SMNVEV (reference sequence). The CDR3 reads CASSREPVYSPLHF. The CDR3 nucleotides are TGTGCCAGCAGTCGGGAGCCGGTCTATTCACCCCTCCACTTT.

This sequence joins TRBV9 and TRBJ2-4; weak D call: TRBD1 (6 bases). Trimming took 0 bases from V and 1 from J, leaving 17 bases between them. The CDR3 loop spans 18 amino acids. The germline CDR1 and CDR2 sequences are SGDLS and YYNGEE. CDR3 bases: TGTGCCAGCAGCGTAGGCCCTACTGGGGGCCGGGCCAAAAACATTCAGTACTTC. As protein: CASSVGPTGGRAKNIQYF.

The CDR3 region has the DNA TGTGCCAGCAGTTTGTCAGGGAGGCACTATGGCTACACCTTC. Residues: CASSLSGRHYGYTF. This chain connects TRBV27 to TRBJ1-2; D possibly corresponds to TRBD1 (5 bases). Germline V CDR1 and CDR2: MNHEY, SMNVEV (reference sequence). V lost 3 bases to trimming and J lost 3 bases, with 11 bases between them. This CDR3 contains 14 residues.